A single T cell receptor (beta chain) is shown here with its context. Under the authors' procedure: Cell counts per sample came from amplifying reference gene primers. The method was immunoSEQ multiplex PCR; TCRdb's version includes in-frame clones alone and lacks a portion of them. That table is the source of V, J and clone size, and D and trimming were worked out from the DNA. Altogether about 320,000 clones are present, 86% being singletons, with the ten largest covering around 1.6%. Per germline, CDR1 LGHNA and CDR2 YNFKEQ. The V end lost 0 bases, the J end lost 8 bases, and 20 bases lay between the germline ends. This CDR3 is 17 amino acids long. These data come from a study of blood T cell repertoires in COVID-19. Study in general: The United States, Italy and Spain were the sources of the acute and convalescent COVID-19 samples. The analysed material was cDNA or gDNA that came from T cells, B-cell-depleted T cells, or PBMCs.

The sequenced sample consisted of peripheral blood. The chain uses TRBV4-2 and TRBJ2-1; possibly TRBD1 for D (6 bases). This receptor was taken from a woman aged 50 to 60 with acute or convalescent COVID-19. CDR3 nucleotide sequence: TGTGCCAGCAGCCAAGAAGCAGGGGACCCTATCCCCTATGAGCAGTTCTTC. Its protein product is CASSQEAGDPIPYEQFF.